This T cell receptor beta chain was observed in a study of CD8 T cells in ankylosing spondylitis. General observations from the study: Blood from ankylosing spondylitis patients appeared to carry a characteristic roughly 8-variant TCR beta motif. Clones tied to disease were said to be significantly enriched in matched ankylosing spondylitis synovial fluid.

The germline V gene has CDR1 MNHEY and CDR2 SMNVEV (reference sequence). V was pared by 3 bases and J by 5 bases, with 7 bases of the junction left unmatched. CDR3 size: 16 residues. Libraries for TCR beta were made by quantitative 5'-RACE with molecular barcodes. TCRdb reprocessed the 5' RACE reads via MiXCR and lists one record per CDR3 protein. The table shows more than 60,000 distinct CDR3 sequences, with about 6% occurring only once. To note about this clonotype: No antigen is known for it.

The chain carries TRBV27 and TRBJ2-1, with TRBD1 matching over 10 bases. The sequencing input was synovial fluid, either unsorted or a sorted T cell fraction (not recorded which). This TCR derives from a male donor with ankylosing spondylitis. For the CDR3, the DNA is TGTGCCAGCAGTTTCTGGGACAGGGGTTGGGACAATGAGCAGTTCTTC. Translated: CASSFWDRGWDNEQFF.